This passage covers 3 T cell receptor beta chains from one sample sequenced in a study of control samples from healthy donors and cancer patients. Clones were read by immunoSEQ multiplex PCR, and TCRdb kept only the in-frame ones, dropping some. The top ten clones hold roughly 2.5% of a sample with roughly 120,000 clones, over 85% of them seen once. Source material: blood. Source of these receptors: a man aged 25 to 40 in good health.

This chain links TRBV5-8 with TRBJ2-5, with TRBD2 identical over 8 bases. The germline CDR1 and CDR2 sequences are SGHTS and YDEGEE. CDR3 length equals 15 residues. The ends lost 4 bases at V and 5 bases at J; junction bases unmatched: 10. The CDR3 sequence is CASSPEGTGGETQYF. In nucleotides, the CDR3 is TGTGCCAGCAGCCCGGAAGGCACGGGAGGGGAGACCCAGTACTTC.

The chain recombines TRBV7-9 with TRBJ1-6, with no clear D. V lost 1 base and J lost 12, with 10 bases in between. The CDR3 length is 13 residues. Germline-derived CDR1 and CDR2 are SEHNR and FQNEAQ (reference sequence). The CDR3 is CASSLGPFGPLHF. In nucleotides, the CDR3 is TGTGCCAGCAGCTTAGGACCCTTTGGACCCCTCCACTTT.

This chain links TRBV6-4 with TRBJ2-2; 7 nucleotides align to TRBD2. V dropped 6 bases and J dropped 6; count of bases not matched to a gene: 10. The germline V gene has CDR1 MRHNA and CDR2 SNTAGT. This CDR3 comprises 15 residues. CDR3 in amino acids: CASRGGLLGSGELFF. The CDR3 DNA follows: TGTGCCAGCAGGGGGGGACTACTTGGATCCGGGGAGCTGTTTTTT.